This record concerns one T cell receptor beta chain sequence. Its antigen is unidentified. This specimen comes from a study of T-cell memory formation after mild COVID-19. Study as a whole: TCR clusters largely stayed donor specific. Notes on the study in general: The main location of contracting CD4+ clones was CM and EM, and that of contracting CD8+ clones was EMRA.

This CDR3 spans 14 amino acids. Germline loops: CDR1 SGHTA, CDR2 FQGNSA. The V end was cut by 3 bases, the J end by 5 bases, with 11 bases between. The 5'RACE method, run with constant-segment primers, produced TCR alpha and TCR beta cDNA libraries (carrying sample barcodes and UMIs). TCRdb independently ran MiXCR on the 5' RACE reads; one entry per CDR3 protein. The sample shows about 320,000 distinct CDR3 sequences, around an eighth of them seen only once. The gene calls are TRBV7-2 and TRBJ2-1; D is possibly TRBD1 (5 bases). The sample taken for sequencing was PBMCs or a T cell subset sorted from them (not recorded which). The clonotype originates from a young man who had mild COVID-19 (a few samples of this study predate the infection). Cell type and time point are not known. The CDR3 loop reads CASSFNRIDNEQFF. The CDR3 DNA reads TGTGCCAGCAGCTTCAACAGGATCGACAATGAGCAGTTCTTC. Looking up the rest from reference TRBV7-2 and TRBJ2-1 gives the full variable domain: GAGVSQSPSNKVTEKGKDVELRCDPISGHTALYWYRQSLGQGLEFLIYFQGNSAPDKSGLPSDRFSAERTGGSVSTLTIQRTQQEDSAVYLCASSFNRIDNEQFFGPGTRLTVL.